One sample yielded the 20 T cell receptor beta chains listed below, sequenced in a study of cytomegalovirus exposure and HLA in healthy donors. The primer mix had 60 Vbeta and 13 Jbeta primers. TCRdb keeps only in-frame clones here, not all; method: immunoSEQ multiplex PCR. The sample lists more than 110,000 clones; 70% to 75% were seen once. Sequenced input: PBMCs. The receptors shown here come from a young woman in good health and CMV-seronegative.

There are a few counts of this clone. V is TRBV6-1 and J is TRBJ1-2, with TRBD1 matching over 10 bases. The CDR3 has 16 residues. The germline gives CDR1 MNHNS, CDR2 SASEGT. With 3 bases clipped from V and 3 bases from J, the junction kept 7 bases outside the gene matches. Here the CDR3 DNA reads TGTGCCAGCAGTGACGCGGGGGACAGGGGCTACTATGGCTACACCTTC. The encoded protein is CASSDAGDRGYYGYTF.

The V and J genes are TRBV6-1 and TRBJ2-2; TRBD1 matches 8 bases. The ends lost 6 bases at V and 1 base at J; junction bases unmatched: 1. Germline V lookup: CDR1 MNHNS, CDR2 SASEGT. This CDR3 comprises 14 residues. The CDR3 protein is CASRGQVNTGELFF. CDR3 sequence (DNA): TGTGCCAGCAGGGGACAGGTGAACACCGGGGAGCTGTTTTTT.

This chain uses TRBV7-3 with TRBJ1-2; D gene ambiguous. This CDR3 region has 13 residues. Trimming cost V 5 bases and J 8 bases, with 15 bases left between them. Germline-derived CDR1 and CDR2 are SGHTA and FQGTGA. This CDR3 is CASSRSASWGYTF. CDR3 nucleotide sequence: TGTGCCAGCAGCCGATCAGCGTCTTGGGGCTACACCTTC.

This chain joins TRBV4-2 and TRBJ1-3; 10 bases align to TRBD2. The DNA end favors TRBJ2-2, so the J call may be wrong. Germline V gene sequence: CDR1 LGHNA, CDR2 YNFKEQ. This CDR3 spans 19 amino acids. The CDR3 DNA reads TGTGCCAGCAGCCAAGATCTCCCTGGGGCAGCGGGAGGGACCGGGGAGCTGTTTTTT. Protein sequence: CASSQDLPGAAGGTGELFF.

V and J are TRBV9 and TRBJ1-3; D gene ambiguous. Between the trimmed V and J ends, which lost 1 base and 8 bases, there was a span of 10 bases. The CDR3 consists of 13 residues. The germline CDR1 and CDR2 sequences are SGDLS and YYNGEE. The CDR3 nucleotides read TGTGCCAGCAGCGTAAGTGGGCCTGACACCATATATTTT. As protein: CASSVSGPDTIYF.

The chain employs TRBV2 and TRBJ2-1; 7 bases are shared with TRBD2. The V segment lost 6 bases and the J segment 13 bases; nucleotides outside the gene matches: 18. The CDR3 covers 15 residues. Germline V lookup: CDR1 SNHLY, CDR2 FYNNEI. The DNA of the CDR3 is TGTGCCAGCAGGGCGGCGAGCGGGGAGGGCCGCGGTCAGTTCTTC. The encoded protein is CASRAASGEGRGQFF.

The table lists this clone with a few counts. This chain links TRBV6-6 with TRBJ2-1, with a weak D call TRBD1 (5 bases). V was cut by 4 bases and J by 0 bases, with 13 bases left in between. CDR3 length equals 16 residues. The germline V gene encodes CDR1 MNHNY and CDR2 SVGAGI (reference sequence). CDR3 bases: TGTGCCAGCAGTTCTCAGGGAATCAGCTCCTACAATGAGCAGTTCTTC. It codes for CASSSQGISSYNEQFF.

This clone was counted a few times. The genes are TRBV27 and TRBJ2-3; 10 bases map to TRBD2. The V segment lost 2 bases and the J segment 2 bases; nucleotides outside the gene matches: 10. The CDR3 has 18 residues. Germline V lookup: CDR1 MNHEY, CDR2 SMNVEV (reference sequence). The CDR3 region has the DNA TGTGCCAGCAGTTTAAGGGGGCTAGCGGGGGCACCCACAGATACGCAGTATTTT. It specifies CASSLRGLAGAPTDTQYF.

V gene TRBV7-2 combines with J gene TRBJ2-2; TRBD2 aligns across 9 bases. The CDR3 runs 16 residues. Germline V CDR1 and CDR2: SGHTA, FQGNSA. The ends lost 1 base at V and 4 bases at J; junction bases unmatched: 4. In nucleotides, the CDR3 is TGTGCCAGCAGCTTAGTGGCGGGGGGGAGCACCGGGGAGCTGTTTTTT. Its protein is CASSLVAGGSTGELFF.

V gene TRBV6-1 combines with J gene TRBJ1-6; 9 bases agree with TRBD1. V was clipped by 8 bases and J by 9 bases; unmatched bases: 11. The germline CDR1 and CDR2 sequences are MNHNS and SASEGT. This CDR3 is built from 15 residues. The CDR3 region is CASWGQGTVGSPLHF. CDR3 DNA: TGTGCCAGCTGGGGACAGGGAACAGTCGGTTCACCCCTCCACTTT.

The chain joins TRBV6-6 to TRBJ2-7, with TRBD2 matching over 9 bases. The V and J ends lost 5 bases and 3 bases, in that order; junction bases with no gene match: 8. The CDR3 consists of 15 residues. The germline V gene encodes CDR1 MNHNY and CDR2 SVGAGI (reference sequence). In DNA form, the CDR3 reads TGTGCCAGCAGTGGCAAGGGACTAGCCCACTACGAGCAGTACTTC. Protein: CASSGKGLAHYEQYF.

The chain has TRBV6-5 and TRBJ1-2; no firm D call. The germline V gene encodes CDR1 MNHEY and CDR2 SVGAGI. CDR3 length: 14 amino acids. V lost 5 bases to trimming and J lost 2 bases, with 12 bases between them. The CDR3: CASSAQHGNYGYTF. The DNA for the CDR3 is TGTGCCAGCAGTGCACAGCACGGAAACTATGGCTACACCTTC.

This clone was counted only a few times. The rearrangement uses TRBV7-3 and TRBJ1-1; D not certain. V was pared by 5 bases and J by 0 bases, with 7 bases between. Germline V gene lookup returns CDR1 SGHTA and CDR2 FQGTGA. This CDR3 is built from 13 residues. The CDR3 sequence: CASSPFMNTEAFF. CDR3 DNA: TGTGCCAGCAGCCCCTTTATGAACACTGAAGCTTTCTTT.

In this sample, this clone turned up a few times. This rearrangement joins TRBV10-3 to TRBJ1-1; tentatively, D is TRBD1 (5 bases). The CDR3 spans 12 residues. V lost 3 bases and J 3 bases, leaving 5 bases between the germline ends. Germline CDR1 and CDR2: ENHRY and SYGVKD. This CDR3 reads CAISDRDTEAFF. The CDR3 DNA is TGTGCCATCAGTGACAGGGACACTGAAGCTTTCTTT.

The V call is TRBV2, the J call TRBJ2-7; perhaps TRBD1 as D (6 bases). The CDR3 runs to 15 residues. Germline CDR1 is SNHLY and CDR2 is FYNNEI. Trimming left V 3 bases short and J 6 bases short, with 18 bases between. CDR3 sequence (DNA): TGTGCCAGCAGTGACCGGGACATGGATTCTCCCGAGCAGTACGTC. Translation gives CASSDRDMDSPEQYV.

The V and J genes are TRBV2 and TRBJ1-2; TRBD1 might be the D (5 bases). Germline values: CDR1 SNHLY, CDR2 FYNNEI. The CDR3 runs to 12 residues. Trimming took 4 bases from V and 5 from J, leaving 8 bases between them. CDR3 coding DNA: TGTGCCAGCAGTGGGGAGGGGTATGGCTACACCTTC. Protein sequence: CASSGEGYGYTF.

This rearrangement joins TRBV7-9 to TRBJ2-3; 8 nucleotides align to TRBD1. Germline loops: CDR1 SEHNR, CDR2 FQNEAQ (reference sequence). The CDR3 is 16 residues long. Trimming removed 2 bases from V and 4 bases from J; junction bases left unmatched: 8. CDR3 in amino acids: CASSLRRDRIADTQYF. The DNA of the CDR3 is TGTGCCAGCAGCTTAAGGAGGGACAGGATTGCAGATACGCAGTATTTT. The entire variable domain, with the rest obtained from reference TRBV7-9 and TRBJ2-3, is as follows: DTGVSQNPRHKITKRGQNVTFRCDPISEHNRLYWYRQTLGQGPEFLTYFQNEAQLEKSRLLSDRFSAERPKGSFSTLEIQRTEQGDSAMYLCASSLRRDRIADTQYFGPGTRLTVL.

This clone was detected a few times. DNA of the CDR3: TGTGCCAGCAGTTATTTGGGGCGGGGCTTGGAGACCCAGTACTTC. It translates to CASSYLGRGLETQYF. The chain links TRBV28 to TRBJ2-5, with a weak D call TRBD2 (6 bases). V was shortened by 4 bases and J by 5 bases, with 17 bases between the two germline ends. This CDR3 has 15 amino acids. The germline V gene encodes CDR1 MDHEN and CDR2 SYDVKM. Looking up the rest from reference TRBV28 and TRBJ2-5 gives the full variable domain: DVKVTQSSRYLVKRTGEKVFLECVQDMDHENMFWYRQDPGLGLRLIYFSYDVKMKEKGDIPEGYSVSREKKERFSLILESASTNQTSMYLCASSYLGRGLETQYFGPGTRLLVL.

The chain couples TRBV7-2 to TRBJ2-1; D is ambiguous. CDR3 length equals 15 residues. The V end lost 2 bases, the J end lost 0 bases, and 8 bases lay between the germline ends. Germline values: CDR1 SGHTA, CDR2 FQGNSA. The CDR3 DNA sequence: TGTGCCAGCAGCTTAAAGCCGAGCTCCTACAATGAGCAGTTCTTC. Its translation is CASSLKPSSYNEQFF. The full variable domain, with the rest looked up from reference TRBV7-2 and TRBJ2-1, is GAGVSQSPSNKVTEKGKDVELRCDPISGHTALYWYRQSLGQGLEFLIYFQGNSAPDKSGLPSDRFSAERTGGSVSTLTIQRTQQEDSAVYLCASSLKPSSYNEQFFGPGTRLTVL.

The J gene is TRBJ1-2, the V gene TRBV11-2; D possibly corresponds to TRBD1 (5 bases). Germline V lookup: CDR1 SGHAT, CDR2 FQNNGV. V lost 2 bases and J 3 bases, leaving 13 bases between the germline ends. The CDR3 length is 15 residues. The CDR3 spells CASSLIVGVDYGYTF. For the CDR3, the DNA is TGTGCCAGCAGCTTAATCGTAGGGGTGGACTATGGCTACACCTTC.